A selection of T cell receptor beta chains follows, all from one sample in a study of sequential checkpoint blockade in melanoma. Data came from immunoSEQ multiplex PCR; TCRdb stores just in-frame clones and leaves some out. Among about 22,000 clones listed, roughly 70% were seen once. Here the sequenced sample was CD8+ T cells sorted from blood (inferred from file names), taken from a patient given nivolumab and ipilimumab in sequence. The receptors were gathered from a human donor with melanoma. Each CDR3 is given with its conserved first and last residue. D genes are given only for firm matches. Where a row states a size, it is once, few, many or the class of an expanded clone; other rows omit it.

TRBD1 TRBJ2-7 - TRBV7-3 CASSPYRGLPYEQYF TGTGCCAGCAGCCCGTACAGGGGGCTCCCCTACGAGCAGTACTTC
TRBD1 TRBJ2-5 few TRBV27 CASSPWDRGTLETQYF TGTGCCAGCAGTCCATGGGACAGGGGGACGCTCGAGACCCAGTACTTC
- TRBJ1-1 - TRBV19 CASRPAGGNTEAFF TGTGCCAGTAGGCCCGCGGGTGGTAACACTGAAGCTTTCTTT
TRBD1 TRBJ1-2 - TRBV11-2 CASSHGRDRGLDRDGYTF TGTGCCAGCAGCCACGGGAGGGACAGGGGGCTGGATCGAGATGGCTACACCTTC
- TRBJ2-2 - TRBV5-4 CASSPRLVGTGELFF TGTGCCAGCAGCCCTCGACTAGTAGGCACCGGGGAGCTGTTTTTT
TRBD1 TRBJ1-1 once TRBV11-2 CASSLGQGMNTEAFF TGTGCCAGCAGCCTGGGACAGGGGATGAACACTGAAGCTTTCTTT
- TRBJ2-3 - TRBV7-9 CASSLVTPRGASTDTQYF TGTGCCAGCAGCTTAGTAACCCCCAGGGGAGCTAGCACAGATACGCAGTATTTT
- TRBJ1-2 few TRBV7-9 CASSALAGMDYGYTF TGTGCCAGCAGTGCCCTAGCGGGAATGGACTATGGCTACACCTTC
- TRBJ2-5 few TRBV19 CASSWGTLTKETQYF TGTGCCAGTAGTTGGGGGACTCTAACGAAGGAGACCCAGTACTTC
- TRBJ1-1 once TRBV5-1 CASSPSGGPLEAFF TGCGCCAGCAGCCCCAGCGGGGGACCCTTAGAAGCTTTCTTT
TRBD1 TRBJ2-4 - TRBV7-9 CASSPPRTGGGKTKNIQYF TGTGCCAGCAGCCCCCCCCGGACAGGGGGCGGAAAAACCAAAAACATTCAGTACTTC
TRBD1 TRBJ2-2 - TRBV27 CASSNGQGFGELFF TGTGCCAGCAGTAACGGACAGGGGTTCGGGGAGCTGTTTTTT
- TRBJ2-3 - TRBV19 CASNNLAGTDTQYF TGTGCCAGTAATAATCTAGCCGGCACAGATACGCAGTATTTT
TRBD2 TRBJ2-3 - TRBV7-8 CASSLVAGSTDTQYF TGTGCCAGCAGCTTAGTAGCGGGGTCCACAGATACGCAGTATTTT
- TRBJ1-5 - TRBV6-6 CASSIRDTLDRPQHF TGTGCCAGCAGCATCAGGGACACCTTAGATAGGCCCCAGCATTTT
- TRBJ1-5 - TRBV4-3 CASSQDWGGNQPQHF TGCGCCAGCAGCCAAGATTGGGGGGGGAATCAGCCCCAGCATTTT
TRBD2 TRBJ2-5 few TRBV27 CASSPTSGGARETQYF TGTGCCAGCAGTCCTACTAGCGGGGGGGCAAGGGAGACCCAGTACTTC
- TRBJ1-2 - TRBV6-5 CASSNEGPWGYTF TGTGCCAGCAGCAACGAGGGCCCTTGGGGCTACACCTTC
- TRBJ1-4 - TRBV27 CASSPGVESNEKLFF TGTGCCAGCAGCCCAGGGGTGGAAAGTAATGAAAAACTGTTTTTT
TRBD1 TRBJ1-2 - TRBV9 CASSVEGQGSYGYTF TGTGCCAGCAGCGTAGAGGGACAGGGGTCCTATGGCTACACCTTC
TRBD2 TRBJ2-1 few TRBV27 CASSTTSGGAFNEQFF TGTGCCAGCAGTACCACTAGCGGGGGGGCATTTAATGAGCAGTTCTTC
TRBD1 TRBJ2-1 - TRBV5-6 CASSFSGQGAYEQFF TGTGCCAGCAGCTTTTCGGGACAGGGAGCCTATGAGCAGTTCTTC
- TRBJ2-7 - TRBV7-8 CASSSSSGTIYEQYF TGTGCCAGCAGCTCATCCTCCGGGACAATCTACGAGCAGTACTTC
- TRBJ1-4 - TRBV2 CASSSPQGSDEKLFF TGTGCCAGCAGTTCCCCCCAGGGGTCGGATGAAAAACTGTTTTTT
- TRBJ2-3 - TRBV11-1 CASSLVGSAGDTQYF TGTGCCAGCAGCTTAGTTGGTAGTGCGGGGGATACGCAGTATTTT
- TRBJ1-2 - TRBV4-1 CASSHGNSIYGYTF TGCGCCAGCAGCCACGGAAACAGCATCTATGGCTACACCTTC
- TRBJ2-1 - TRBV7-8 CASSTSYNEQFF TGTGCCAGCAGCACTAGTTACAATGAGCAGTTCTTC
- TRBJ1-2 - TRBV7-9 CASSLDGGWYGYTF TGTGCCAGCAGCTTAGATGGGGGGTGGTATGGCTACACCTTC
TRBD2 TRBJ2-1 - TRBV9 CASSVGGGGADEQFF TGTGCCAGCAGCGTAGGCGGCGGGGGGGCAGATGAGCAGTTCTTC
- TRBJ2-7 - TRBV13 CASSNRYEQYF TGTGCCAGCAGCAACCGGTACGAGCAGTACTTC
TRBD2 TRBJ2-3 - TRBV7-6 CASSLGGTSGGKRTDTQYF TGTGCCAGCAGCTTAGGCGGGACTAGCGGGGGGAAGCGCACAGATACGCAGTATTTT
TRBD1 TRBJ1-3 - TRBV9 CASSVEGAGSSGNTIYF TGTGCCAGCAGCGTAGAGGGGGCGGGAAGCTCTGGAAACACCATATATTTT
TRBD1 TRBJ2-7 - TRBV11-2 CASSLGALGQTSYEQYF TGTGCCAGCAGCTTAGGTGCTTTGGGACAGACCTCCTACGAGCAGTACTTC
TRBD1 TRBJ2-5 - TRBV6-1 CASSATGLRETQYF TGTGCCAGCAGTGCGACAGGGTTAAGGGAGACCCAGTACTTC
- TRBJ1-6 - TRBV4-1 CASSHGGAASPLHF TGCGCCAGCAGCCACGGGGGGGCGGCTTCACCCCTCCACTTT